The 5 T cell receptor beta chains given below trace back to one sample, sequenced in a study of CD8 T cells in Susac syndrome. RNA in amounts of about 0.5 to 1 ug was reverse transcribed with random hexamers. Each CDR3 protein gets one entry after TCRdb re-called the immunoSEQ multiplex PCR reads with MiXCR. The sample carries about 190,000 distinct CDR3 sequences, 85% to 95% recorded once. The sequencing input was CD4+ T cells from PBMCs. Receptors were obtained from a human donor in good health.

This chain joins TRBV29-1 and TRBJ2-1; no firm D call. The CDR3 spans 12 residues. Trimming pared 6 bases from V and 4 bases from J, leaving 10 bases between. Germline V gives CDR1 SQVTM, CDR2 ANQGSEA. The DNA for the CDR3 is TGCAGCGTATCGGTCCTTTACAATGAGCAGTTCTTC. Encoded protein: CSVSVLYNEQFF.

The V call is TRBV20-1, the J call TRBJ1-5, with D unresolved. Germline V gives CDR1 DFQATT, CDR2 SNEGSKA (reference sequence). Deletions cut 6 bases from V and 7 bases from J, with 22 bases between. CDR3 size: 15 residues. The CDR3 is CSASEGSWVGQPQHF. DNA of the CDR3: TGCAGTGCCTCGGAGGGCTCCTGGGTGGGGCAGCCCCAGCATTTT.

The chain combines TRBV3-1 with TRBJ2-1; TRBD1 might be the D (6 bases). Trimming cost V 6 bases and J 2 bases, with 14 bases left between them. The germline CDR1 and CDR2 sequences are LGHDT and YNNKEL (reference sequence). The CDR3 runs 15 residues. The chain's CDR3 is CASSPTGLPYNEQFF. Here the CDR3 DNA reads TGTGCCAGCAGTCCGACAGGCTTACCCTACAATGAGCAGTTCTTC.

The chain has TRBV25-1 and TRBJ1-6, with D possibly matching TRBD1 (5 bases). Trimming left V 11 bases short and J 8 bases short, with 16 bases between. The CDR3 is 13 amino acids. In germline, CDR1 is MGHDK, CDR2 SYGVNS. CDR3 region: CASGAVYDSPLHF. The CDR3 region has the DNA TGTGCCTCCGGGGCAGTTTATGATTCACCCCTCCACTTT.

J is TRBJ2-4 and V is TRBV30; no firm D call. The CDR3 has 16 residues. CDR1 GTSNPN and CDR2 SVGIG come from the germline V gene (reference sequence). V was trimmed by 4 bases and J by 0 bases, leaving 16 bases between them. CDR3 protein: CAWNQGPTLAKNIQYF. The CDR3 coding sequence is TGTGCCTGGAACCAAGGGCCGACCCTAGCCAAAAACATTCAGTACTTC.